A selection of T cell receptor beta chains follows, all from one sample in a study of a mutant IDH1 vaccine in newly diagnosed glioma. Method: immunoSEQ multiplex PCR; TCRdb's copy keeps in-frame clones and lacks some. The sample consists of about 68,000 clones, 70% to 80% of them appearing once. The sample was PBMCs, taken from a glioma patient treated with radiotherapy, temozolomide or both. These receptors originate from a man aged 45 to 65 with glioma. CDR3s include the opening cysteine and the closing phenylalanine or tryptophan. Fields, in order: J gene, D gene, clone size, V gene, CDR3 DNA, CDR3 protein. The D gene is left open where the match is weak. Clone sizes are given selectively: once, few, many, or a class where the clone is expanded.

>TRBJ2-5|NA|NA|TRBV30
TGTGCCTGGAGCGGCGGAGAGACCCAGTACTTC
CAWSGGETQYF
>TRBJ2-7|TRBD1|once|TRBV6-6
TGTGCCAGCACCCCCGGACAGGGGTCATACGAGCAGTACTTC
CASTPGQGSYEQYF
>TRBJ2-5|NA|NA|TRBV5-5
TGTGCCAGCAGCTCAGCCCCACAGGGTGGCGGAGAGACCCAGTACTTC
CASSSAPQGGGETQYF
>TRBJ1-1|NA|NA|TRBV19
TGTGCCAGTAGTACCAATCGGGACACTGAAGCTTTCTTT
CASSTNRDTEAFF
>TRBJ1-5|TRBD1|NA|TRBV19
TGTGCCAGTAGTACTCGACAGGGAACAAATACATGGAGGCCCCAGCATTTT
CASSTRQGTNTWRPQHF
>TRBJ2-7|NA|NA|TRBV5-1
TGCGCCAGCAGCTTGGATGCGGGGGCGAGGGAGCAGTACTTC
CASSLDAGAREQYF
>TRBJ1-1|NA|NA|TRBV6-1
TGTGCCAGCCTACGGGGGGGGAACACTGAAGCTTTCTTT
CASLRGGNTEAFF
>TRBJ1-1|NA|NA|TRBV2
TGTGCCAGCAGTGCAGGGCTGTGGGGCACTGAAGCTTTCTTT
CASSAGLWGTEAFF
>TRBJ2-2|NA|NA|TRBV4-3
TGCGCCAGCAGCCAAGATTACGGGACTCGGACCGGGGAGCTGTTTTTT
CASSQDYGTRTGELFF
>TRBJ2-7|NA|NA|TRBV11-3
TGTGCCAGCAGCTTAGACGCCTCCTACGAGCAGTACTTC
CASSLDASYEQYF
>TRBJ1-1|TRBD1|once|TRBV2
TGTGCCAGCACCCTGGACAGGGGAGTAGCTTTCTTT
CASTLDRGVAFF
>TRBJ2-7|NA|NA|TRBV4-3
TGCGCCAGCAGCCAAGATCAGGCCATATACTACGAGCAGTACTTC
CASSQDQAIYYEQYF
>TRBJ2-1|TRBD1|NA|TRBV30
TGTGCCTGGAGTATGGACAGGAACAATGAGCAGTTCTTC
CAWSMDRNNEQFF
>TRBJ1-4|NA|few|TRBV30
TGTGCCTGGAGTGAAATATCCAAGATGGAAAAACTGTTTTTT
CAWSEISKMEKLFF
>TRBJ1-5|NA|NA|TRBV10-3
TGTGCCATCAGTGAGTGGGGATCTCATCAGCCCCAGCATTTT
CAISEWGSHQPQHF
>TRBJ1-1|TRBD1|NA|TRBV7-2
TGTGCCAGCAGCTACGACAGGGGAACTGAAGCTTTCTTT
CASSYDRGTEAFF
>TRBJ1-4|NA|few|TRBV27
TGTGCCAGCAGCCAGGAAGCAACTAATGAAAAACTGTTTTTT
CASSQEATNEKLFF
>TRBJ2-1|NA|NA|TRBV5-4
TGTGCCAGCAGCTTGAACGGGGGCTCCTACAATGAGCAGTTCTTC
CASSLNGGSYNEQFF
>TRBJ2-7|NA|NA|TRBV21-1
TGTGCCAGCAGCGAGGGGGACAGTCCGGGGGAGCAGTACTTC
CASSEGDSPGEQYF
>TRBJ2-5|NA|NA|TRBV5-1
TGCGCCAGCAGTATACAATCGGATCTACAAGAGACCCAGTACTTC
CASSIQSDLQETQYF
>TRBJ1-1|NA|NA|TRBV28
TGTGCCAGCAGCCGCCGGGACGCGCTTACCGGCGGCACTGAAGCTTTCTTT
CASSRRDALTGGTEAFF
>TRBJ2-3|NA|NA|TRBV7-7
TGTGCTAGCAGCTTATCAGGTCCGCCAGATACGCAGTATTTT
CASSLSGPPDTQYF
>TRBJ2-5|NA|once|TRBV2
TGTGCCAGCAGTGAATTAAGCGGGCTGGCACTGGTGGTGACCCAGTACTTC
CASSELSGLALVVTQYF
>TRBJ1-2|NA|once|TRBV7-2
TGTGCCAGCAGCGAACCGGCAGGTTTCTATGGCTACACCTTC
CASSEPAGFYGYTF
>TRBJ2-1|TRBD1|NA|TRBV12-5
TGTGCTAGTGGTTTGGGACAGGGGGCCAATGAGCAGTTCTTC
CASGLGQGANEQFF
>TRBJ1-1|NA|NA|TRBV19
TGTGCCAGTACTCCTGAGACCGGATTAGGCACTGAAGCTTTCTTT
CASTPETGLGTEAFF
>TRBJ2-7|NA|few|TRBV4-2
TGTGCCAGCAGCCAAGATCGGGTCGAGCAGTACTTC
CASSQDRVEQYF
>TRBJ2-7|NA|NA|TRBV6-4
TGTGCCAGCTTGAGCCCCGAGGGCCACGAGCAGTACTTC
CASLSPEGHEQYF
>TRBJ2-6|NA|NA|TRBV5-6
TGTGCCAGCAGCCAGAAGGGCTCTGGGGCCAACGTCCTGACTTTC
CASSQKGSGANVLTF
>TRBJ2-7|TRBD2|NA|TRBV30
TGTGCCTGGACTAGCGGGGGGCTATCCTCCTACGAGCAGTACTTC
CAWTSGGLSSYEQYF
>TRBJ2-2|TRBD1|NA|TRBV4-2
TGTGCCAGCAGCCAAGCCCTGGGTAGGCGGACAGGGGAGAACACCGGGGAGCTGTTTTTT
CASSQALGRRTGENTGELFF
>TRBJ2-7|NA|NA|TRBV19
TGTGCCAGTAGTTCCAGTTACTCCTACGAGCAGTACTTC
CASSSSYSYEQYF
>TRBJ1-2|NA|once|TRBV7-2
TGTGCCAGCAGTGAAGGGGGGAGTTCGGGCTATGGCTACACCTTC
CASSEGGSSGYGYTF
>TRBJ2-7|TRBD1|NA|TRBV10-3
TGTGCCATCAGTGAACGGGCCAACCTGGGACAGGGCTCCTACGAGCAGTACTTC
CAISERANLGQGSYEQYF
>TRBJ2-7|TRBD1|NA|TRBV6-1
TGTGCCAGCAGGGACAGGGGGTCCTACGAGCAGTACTTC
CASRDRGSYEQYF
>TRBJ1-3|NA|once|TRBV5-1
TGCGCCAGCAGCTTGCCCGGAAACACCATATATTTT
CASSLPGNTIYF
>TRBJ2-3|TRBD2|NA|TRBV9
TGTGCCAGCAGCGTAGTCCCGGGGGGGAGTTATACGCAGTATTTT
CASSVVPGGSYTQYF
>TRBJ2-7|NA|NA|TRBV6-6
TGTGCCAGCAGTTTCAGGGGGGTCCCCTACGAGCAGTACTTC
CASSFRGVPYEQYF